Following are 11 T cell receptor beta chains from one sample sequenced in a study of T-cell reconstitution after alpha-beta-depleted transplantation in children. The library targeted TCRbeta and was prepared with unique molecular identifiers. TCRdb re-called the PCR reads through MiXCR, storing one row per CDR3 protein. The profile covers about 610,000 distinct CDR3 sequences, with about 11% appearing a single time and roughly 3.9% taken by the ten largest. This specimen was PBMCs from the stem cell graft donor, taken from the stem cell graft. Source of these receptors: a human donor who donated a stem cell graft to a child with acute myeloid leukemia.

The V gene is TRBV7-2, the J gene TRBJ2-7, with TRBD1 identical over 7 bases. V shed 0 bases and J 3 bases; nucleotides not matched to a gene: 2. Germline CDR1 is SGHTA and CDR2 is FQGNSA. The CDR3 is made up of 14 amino acids. The DNA of the CDR3 is TGTGCCAGCAGCTTAGCGTCAGGGGGCTACGAGCAGTACTTC. Its translation: CASSLASGGYEQYF.

The chain joins TRBV7-3 to TRBJ2-1; 7 nucleotides align to TRBD2. V was pared by 1 base and J by 15 bases, with 12 bases of the junction left unmatched. Germline V gene sequence: CDR1 SGHTA, CDR2 FQGTGA. This CDR3 comprises 14 residues. For the CDR3, the DNA is TGTGCCAGCAGCTTAATGGAGGGCGGGAGTTCCCCGTTCTTC. This encodes CASSLMEGGSSPFF.

The sample holds a few counts of this clonotype. The CDR3 loop reads CSVDEGLAGVNIQYF. The CDR3 nucleotides read TGCAGCGTTGATGAGGGACTAGCGGGAGTGAACATTCAGTACTTC. The gene calls are TRBV29-1 and TRBJ2-4, with 14 bases lining up with TRBD2. V was clipped by 3 bases and J by 7 bases; unmatched bases: 5. The CDR3 runs 15 residues. Per germline, CDR1 SQVTM and CDR2 ANQGSEA.

V is TRBV2 and J is TRBJ1-6, with 10 bases that match TRBD1. The CDR3 covers 16 residues. Trimming took 5 bases from V and 7 from J; bases not matched to a gene: 8. Germline CDR1 reads SNHLY; CDR2 reads FYNNEI. CDR3 nucleotide sequence: TGTGCCAGCAGTAGAGACAGGGGGCTGACAAATTCACCCCTCCACTTT. Its translation: CASSRDRGLTNSPLHF.

This clonotype was detected only a few times. This chain links TRBV20-1 with TRBJ2-5; maybe TRBD1 (6 bases). This CDR3 is 13 amino acids long. V lost 5 bases to trimming and J lost 3 bases, with 13 bases between them. Germline loops: CDR1 DFQATT, CDR2 SNEGSKA (reference sequence). The CDR3 DNA is TGCAGTGCTCACGATAGGGGGAAAGAGACCCAGTACTTC. It is translated as CSAHDRGKETQYF.

CDR3: CASPGQGYGYTF. Here the CDR3 DNA reads TGTGCCAGCCCGGGACAGGGTTATGGCTACACCTTC. V gene TRBV7-2 combines with J gene TRBJ1-2; 9 nucleotides agree with TRBD1. In germline, CDR1 is SGHTA, CDR2 FQGNSA. This CDR3 contains 12 residues. The V segment lost 8 bases and the J segment 5 bases; nucleotides outside the gene matches: 3.

This clonotype was detected many times. The rearrangement joins TRBV6-1 to TRBJ2-3; either TRBD1 or TRBD2 may supply D (5 bases each). CDR3 length: 15 residues. Trimming left V 7 bases short and J 6 bases short, with 20 bases between. Germline lookup yields CDR1 MNHNS and CDR2 SASEGT. CDR3 DNA sequence: TGTGCCAGCACCGAGGGCCAAGGGGCTGGTGATACGCAGTATTTT. It yields the protein CASTEGQGAGDTQYF.

The gene calls are TRBV7-2 and TRBJ2-1, with D possibly TRBD2 on 6 matching bases. Between the trimmed V and J ends, which lost 1 base and 5 bases, there was a span of 12 bases. This CDR3 comprises 15 residues. Germline V lookup: CDR1 SGHTA, CDR2 FQGNSA. The CDR3 loop reads CASSLVPGANNEQFF. CDR3 in DNA: TGTGCCAGCAGCTTAGTACCGGGAGCGAACAATGAGCAGTTCTTC.

This chain uses TRBV18 with TRBJ1-5; perhaps TRBD1 as D (6 bases). Trimming cost V 6 bases and J 2 bases, with 11 bases left between them. The CDR3 is 14 residues long. CDR1 is KGHSH, CDR2 LQKENI, per germline. The CDR3 loop is CASSIEGGNQPQHF. For the CDR3, the DNA is TGTGCCAGCTCGATCGAGGGGGGCAATCAGCCCCAGCATTTT.

This clonotype was seen a handful of times. At one of its ends the junction is not consistent with the germline gene, which may arise from a read error. The gene calls are TRBV28 and TRBJ1-5; D gene uncertain. The length of the CDR3 is 15 residues. CDR1 and CDR2 (germline): MDHEN, SYDVKM. The CDR3 bases are TGTGCCAGCCGTTTCAGGTTTTATAGCAATCAGCCCCAGCATTTT. Encoded protein: CASRFRFYSNQPQHF. Full variable domain (rest looked up from reference TRBV28 and TRBJ1-5): DVKVTQSSRYLVKRTGEKVFLECVQDMDHENMFWYRQDPGLGLRLIYFSYDVKMKEKGDIPEGYSVSREKKERFSLILESASTNQTSMYLCASRFRFYSNQPQHFGDGTRLSIL.

This chain joins TRBV30 and TRBJ2-5; the D is unclear. The CDR3 sequence is 16 residues long. Germline V gene lookup returns CDR1 GTSNPN and CDR2 SVGIG (reference sequence). Trimming cost V 4 bases and J 2 bases, with 20 bases left between them. CDR3 in DNA: TGTGCCTGGACCAATCAGGTCGCTGGCTTTCAAGAGACCCAGTACTTC. It yields the protein CAWTNQVAGFQETQYF.